This T cell receptor (beta chain) was profiled in a study of cytomegalovirus exposure and HLA in healthy donors. This CDR3 spans 15 amino acids. Germline CDR1 SGDLS, CDR2 YYNGEE. J was trimmed by 6 bases and V by 4 bases; bases with no gene match: 10. With 60 Vbeta and 13 Jbeta primers, the PCR was carried out. The method was immunoSEQ multiplex PCR; TCRdb's version includes in-frame clones alone and lacks a portion of them. The sample's table shows over 55,000 clones. The sequenced sample was PBMCs. This TCR came from a male donor in good health and CMV-seronegative. This sequence joins TRBV9 and TRBJ2-1, with 7 bases matching TRBD1. For the CDR3, the DNA is TGTGCCAGCAGCATGCGACAGGGCCCATTCAATGAGCAGTTCTTC. This codes for CASSMRQGPFNEQFF.